The present TCR beta chain was sequenced within a study of T-cell memory formation after mild COVID-19. TCRdb reanalysed the 5' RACE reads using MiXCR and keeps one entry per CDR3 protein. The sample shows 450,000 to 700,000 distinct CDR3 sequences, more than 15% of them seen only once. Germline CDR1 reads MNHNS; CDR2 reads SASEGT. The CDR3 has 13 amino acids. V shed 4 bases, J shed 3 bases, and the junction held 3 bases outside the gene matches. This sequence was found in an adult woman who had mild COVID-19 (a few samples of this study predate the infection). Cell type and time point are not known. The sequenced material came from PBMCs or a T cell subset sorted from them (not recorded which). V usage is TRBV6-1 and J usage is TRBJ2-7, with TRBD1 identical over 7 bases. CDR3 sequence reads: CASSGRQGYEQYF. In nucleotides, the CDR3 is TGTGCCAGCAGTGGGAGACAGGGCTACGAGCAGTACTTC.